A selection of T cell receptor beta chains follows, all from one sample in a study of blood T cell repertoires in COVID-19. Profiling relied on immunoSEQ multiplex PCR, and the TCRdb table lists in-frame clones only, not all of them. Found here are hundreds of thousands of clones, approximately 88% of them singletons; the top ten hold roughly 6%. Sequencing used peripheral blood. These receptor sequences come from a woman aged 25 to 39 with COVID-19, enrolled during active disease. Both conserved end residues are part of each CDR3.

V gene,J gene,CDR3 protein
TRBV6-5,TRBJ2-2,CASSYSGQGWAGELFF
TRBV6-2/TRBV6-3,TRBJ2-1,CASSHPGTGVSSGSKDNEQFF
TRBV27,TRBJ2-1,CASSLTKSGIRNNEQFF
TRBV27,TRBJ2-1,CASSLIPAGDEQFF
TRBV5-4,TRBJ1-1,CASSRENTGTGNTEAFF
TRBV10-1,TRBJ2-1,CASSPGTTYNEQFF
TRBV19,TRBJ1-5,CASSRQVEGYQPQHF
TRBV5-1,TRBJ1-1,CASRPGMNTEAFF
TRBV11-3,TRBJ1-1,CASSMNTEAFF
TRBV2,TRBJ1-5,CASNRVNQPQHF
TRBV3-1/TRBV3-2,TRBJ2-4,CASSRGGLAVAKNIQYF
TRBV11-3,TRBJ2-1,CASSLETHPGYNEQFF
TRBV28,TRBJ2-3,CASGARGGLTDTQYF
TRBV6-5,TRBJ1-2,CASSREVRANYGYTF
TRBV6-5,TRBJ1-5,CASRFGGPGQPQHF
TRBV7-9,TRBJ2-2,CASSPHVKRGTGELFF
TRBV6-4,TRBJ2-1,CASSLKAGGYNEQFF
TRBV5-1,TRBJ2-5,CASSLRGLAGEETQYF
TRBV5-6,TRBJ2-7,CASSSTTSSEQYF
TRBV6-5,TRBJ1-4,CASSPGQGGLFF
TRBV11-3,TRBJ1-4,CASSLWDRDEKLFF
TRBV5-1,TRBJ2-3,CASRLAGDSTDTQYF
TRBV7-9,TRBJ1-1,CASSSYRQNTEAFF
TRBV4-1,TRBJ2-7,CASSQLGGEQYF
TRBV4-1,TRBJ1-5,CASSGTGLDQPQHF
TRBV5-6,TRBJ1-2,CASSLGGTAEYGYTF
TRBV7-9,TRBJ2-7,CASSPAGTGYAEQYF
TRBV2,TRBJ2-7,CASRVGLAGDLAREQYF
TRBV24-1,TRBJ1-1,CATSDGEGNTEAFF
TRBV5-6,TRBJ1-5,CASSFSMRANQPQHF
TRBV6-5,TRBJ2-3,CASSRDISTDTQYF
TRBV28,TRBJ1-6,CASSFRGMDSPLHF
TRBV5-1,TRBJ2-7,CASSSSSGQYF
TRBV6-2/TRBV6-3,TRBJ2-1,CASSYWTGDEQFF